The rows below give T cell receptor beta chains drawn from one sample of a study of PD-1 blockade in mismatch repair-deficient tumors. TCRdb's copy holds only in-frame clones and misses some; the assay was immunoSEQ multiplex PCR. The sample lists some 66,000 clones, around 88% occurring once. Sequenced material: peripheral blood, taken 52 weeks after starting pembrolizumab. These receptors all come from an adult with mismatch repair-deficient cancer. CDR3s include the opening cysteine and the closing phenylalanine or tryptophan. The D gene is left open where the match is weak. Rows may omit the clone size; those that give it use once, few, many or a size class.

j_call v_call clone_size d_call cdr3_nt cdr3_aa
TRBJ1-4 TRBV27 once - TGTGCCAGCAGTTTATGGAGGGGTAATGAAAAACTGTTTTTT CASSLWRGNEKLFF
TRBJ2-2 TRBV5-6 - - TGTGCCAGCAGCGACTACTACAAGCGCACCGGGGAGCTGTTTTTT CASSDYYKRTGELFF
TRBJ2-3 TRBV7-2 - - TGTGCCAGCAGCTTAGTGTCAAGGGGCCTCACAGATACGCAGTATTTT CASSLVSRGLTDTQYF
TRBJ1-5 TRBV19 - TRBD1 TGTGCCAGTAGTCCGACGGACAGGGTGTTTCAGCCCCAGCATTTT CASSPTDRVFQPQHF
TRBJ2-7 TRBV28 once - TGTGCCAGCAGTTTCCCTCCCCGCCGGGGCAGTGGTCAGGAGCAGTACTTC CASSFPPRRGSGQEQYF
TRBJ2-2 TRBV7-2 - TRBD1 TGTGCCAGCAGCCTTGGACAGGGCGATACCGGGGAGCTGTTTTTT CASSLGQGDTGELFF
TRBJ1-1 TRBV30 - - TGTGCCTGGACCCACGGGGGGATGAACACTGAAGCTTTCTTT CAWTHGGMNTEAFF
TRBJ2-1 TRBV30 - TRBD2 TGTGCCTGGAGTCGACTAGCGGATGAGCAGTTCTTC CAWSRLADEQFF
TRBJ2-3 TRBV11-2 - TRBD1 TGTGCCAGCAGGACGACAGGGGGGCTCGATACGCAGTATTTT CASRTTGGLDTQYF
TRBJ2-1 TRBV9 - TRBD2 TGTGCCAGCAGCGTAGATCTAGCGGGAGTACGCTCCTACAATGAGCAGTTCTTC CASSVDLAGVRSYNEQFF